The following is a T cell receptor beta chain sequence with its context. The antigen is unknown. Germline values: CDR1 SGDLS, CDR2 YYNGEE. This CDR3 contains 17 residues. V trimming: 4 bases; J trimming: 1 base; junction bases outside the gene matches: 11. This record belongs to a study of cytomegalovirus exposure and HLA in healthy donors. Study conclusions and caveats: Most subjects' HLA-A and HLA-B alleles were reportedly predicted from TCR beta sequences. As a later analysis revealed, most CMV-associated TCR beta chains appeared HLA-restricted. Earlier findings revealed that most TCR beta V segments proved productive either about 87% or about 30% of the time.

PCR involved 60 Vbeta and 13 Jbeta primers. Repertoires were generated with immunoSEQ multiplex PCR, while TCRdb's copy carries only in-frame clones and drops some. The repertoire holds about 93,000 clones, with 70% to 80% as singletons. Source material: PBMCs. The receptor's source is a man aged 25-45 years in good health and CMV-seronegative. The V and J genes are TRBV9 and TRBJ2-3, with TRBD2 matching over 8 bases. The CDR3 here is CASSPRAGATRTDTQYF. The CDR3 DNA reads as TGTGCCAGCAGCCCCAGAGCGGGGGCTACTCGCACAGATACGCAGTATTTT. Full variable domain (outside the CDR3, taken from reference TRBV9 and TRBJ2-3): DSGVTQTPKHLITATGQRVTLRCSPRSGDLSVYWYQQSLDQGLQFLIQYYNGEERAKGNILERFSAQQFPDLHSELNLSSLELGDSALYFCASSPRAGATRTDTQYFGPGTRLTVL.